These 27 T cell receptor beta chains were sequenced from one sample in a study of shared clonotypes between healthy human individuals (dated by TCRdb to the early 2020s). Libraries were made using the immunoSEQ multiplex PCR assay. Imported from immuneACCESS, the table was reduced by TCRdb to in-frame sequences with V and J called. These copies leave out some clones; in studies compared against another copy, an unresolved V gene accounts for under half, and the cause of the remainder is not known. The sample table lists 1 million to 1.2 million clones, around 77% of them with a count of one. The ten largest clonotypes hold more than 0.85% of the sample. The sample was memory CD4+ T cells from PBMCs. The sample's cell subset or site label, decoded: CD45RA-negative fraction. These receptor sequences come from a man aged 18 to 30 in good health. Some clones in this sample may be carry-over from other donors' samples.

J is TRBJ2-7 and V is TRBV11-2; D remains ambiguous. Trimming stripped 1 base from V and 12 bases from J, with 16 bases between. CDR3 length equals 13 residues. Germline CDR1 is SGHAT and CDR2 is FQNNGV. The CDR3 loop is CASSLGTTFKGYF. The CDR3 coding sequence is TGTGCCAGCAGCTTAGGGACGACCTTCAAAGGGTACTTC. The whole variable domain, remainder taken from reference TRBV11-2 and TRBJ2-7, is EAGVAQSPRYKIIEKRQSVAFWCNPISGHATLYWYQQILGQGPKLLIQFQNNGVVDDSQLPKDRFSAERLKGVDSTLKIQPAKLEDSAVYLCASSLGTTFKGYFGPGTRLTVT.

V gene TRBV5-1 combines with J gene TRBJ2-1; 7 nucleotides agree with TRBD1. The CDR3 extends over 12 amino acids. Germline loops: CDR1 SGHRS, CDR2 YFSETQ. The V and J ends lost 4 bases and 9 bases, in that order; junction bases with no gene match: 4. In DNA, the CDR3 is TGCGCCAGCAGCACGAGGGGGCCTGAGCAGTTCTTC. Translating it yields CASSTRGPEQFF.

This chain links TRBV5-5 with TRBJ1-5, with 7 bases matching TRBD1. Per germline, CDR1 SGHKS and CDR2 YYEKEE (reference sequence). The V and J ends lost 0 bases and 2 bases, in that order; junction bases with no gene match: 2. The CDR3 runs 15 residues. The CDR3 nucleotides are TGTGCCAGCAGCTTGGATGGGACAGGCAATCAGCCCCAGCATTTT. It translates to CASSLDGTGNQPQHF. Based on the CDR3 plus reference TRBV5-5 and TRBJ1-5, the full variable domain is DAGVTQSPTHLIKTRGQQVTLRCSPISGHKSVSWYQQVLGQGPQFIFQYYEKEERGRGNFPDRFSARQFPNYSSELNVNALLLGDSALYLCASSLDGTGNQPQHFGDGTRLSIL.

In the case of this clone: Other DNA sequences of this sample code for an identical CDR3. The genes are TRBV5-1 and TRBJ2-7; the D gene is possibly TRBD1 (5 bases). This CDR3 contains 14 residues. The V gene's germline CDR1 is SGHRS and CDR2 YFSETQ. Trimming removed 4 bases from V and 0 bases from J, with 11 bases in between. This CDR3 reads CASSRDSSSYEQYF. The CDR3 DNA sequence: TGCGCCAGCAGCCGTGACAGTAGCTCCTACGAGCAGTACTTC.

This clone was detected only a few times. This chain connects TRBV18 to TRBJ2-7; 10 bases match TRBD2. The CDR3 has 15 residues. The V segment lost 6 bases and the J segment 6 bases; nucleotides outside the gene matches: 11. Germline lookup yields CDR1 KGHSH and CDR2 LQKENI. The CDR3, as DNA: TGTGCCAGCTCCCAGGCTAGCGGGAGAGTGGGCGAGCAGTACTTC. It codes for CASSQASGRVGEQYF.

This clone was observed many times. V gene TRBV6-1 combines with J gene TRBJ2-4; possibly TRBD2 for D (6 bases). The V end was cut by 2 bases, the J end by 6 bases, with 11 bases between. Germline values: CDR1 MNHNS, CDR2 SASEGT. CDR3 length equals 14 residues. DNA for the CDR3: TGTGCCAGCAGTGAAAAGGCGGAGGGAAACATTCAGTACTTC. Translated: CASSEKAEGNIQYF.

The rearrangement uses TRBV18 and TRBJ1-2, with no clear D. Germline V CDR1 and CDR2: KGHSH, LQKENI. The V end lost 6 bases, the J end lost 2 bases, and 10 bases lay between the germline ends. This CDR3 comprises 13 residues. The CDR3 DNA is TGTGCCAGCTCCCTCGGAGGGAACTATGGCTACACCTTC. This gives the protein CASSLGGNYGYTF.

J is TRBJ2-7 and V is TRBV18; 12 nucleotides agree with TRBD2. The V and J ends lost 0 bases and 7 bases, in that order; junction bases with no gene match: 10. CDR1 is KGHSH and CDR2 is LQKENI in the germline V gene. The CDR3 consists of 17 residues. CDR3 nucleotides: TGTGCCAGCTCACCACCGGGGCTAGCGGGAGGGCCGGGGGAGCAGTACTTC. This codes for CASSPPGLAGGPGEQYF.

The chain couples TRBV5-1 to TRBJ1-3, with D possibly TRBD1 on 5 matching bases. Trimming left V 1 base short and J 0 bases short, with 11 bases between. From germline, CDR1 is SGHRS and CDR2 YFSETQ. The CDR3 covers 16 residues. The CDR3 protein is CASSLSGPISGNTIYF. The CDR3 DNA follows: TGCGCCAGCAGCTTGTCGGGACCGATCTCTGGAAACACCATATATTTT.

The genes are TRBV5-6 and TRBJ2-2; D remains unclear. The CDR3 length is 15 residues. V lost 4 bases to trimming and J lost 0 bases, with 10 bases between them. The germline CDR1 and CDR2 sequences are SGHDT and YYEEEE. The chain's CDR3 is CASSPVGSNTGELFF. The CDR3 bases are TGTGCCAGCAGCCCGGTAGGTTCGAACACCGGGGAGCTGTTTTTT.

This chain uses TRBV4-2 with TRBJ2-5; D perhaps matches TRBD1 (6 bases). The V end lost 3 bases, the J end lost 3 bases, and 17 bases lay between the germline ends. The CDR3 is 16 amino acids. Per germline, CDR1 LGHNA and CDR2 YNFKEQ. This CDR3 reads CASSQGAGPGKETQYF. In nucleotides, the CDR3 is TGTGCCAGCAGCCAGGGGGCAGGGCCAGGAAAAGAGACCCAGTACTTC.

The V call is TRBV5-6, the J call TRBJ1-5; tentatively, D is TRBD1 (5 bases). V lost 2 bases to trimming and J lost 2 bases, with 11 bases between them. Germline V CDR1 and CDR2: SGHDT, YYEEEE. The CDR3 extends over 15 amino acids. CDR3 sequence: CASSFGGGRNQPQHF. The CDR3 region has the DNA TGTGCCAGCAGCTTTGGTGGGGGACGCAATCAGCCCCAGCATTTT.

The sample holds one count of this clone. This chain uses TRBV7-6 with TRBJ2-3; D is unresolved. The CDR3 covers 13 residues. CDR1 SGHVS and CDR2 FNYEAQ come from the germline V gene. V lost 5 bases to trimming and J lost 9 bases, with 15 bases between them. CDR3 sequence: CASSPAKIDTQYF. CDR3 in DNA: TGTGCCAGCAGCCCGGCAAAAATTGACACGCAGTATTTT. The entire variable domain, with the rest obtained from reference TRBV7-6 and TRBJ2-3, is as follows: GAGVSQSPRYKVTKRGQDVALRCDPISGHVSLYWYRQALGQGPEFLTYFNYEAQQDKSGLPNDRFSAERPEGSISTLTIQRTEQRDSAMYRCASSPAKIDTQYFGPGTRLTVL.

The chain employs TRBV19 and TRBJ1-4; the D gene is possibly TRBD1 (6 bases). Between the trimmed V and J ends, which lost 7 bases and 8 bases, there was a span of 17 bases. The length of the CDR3 is 14 residues. The germline V gene has CDR1 LNHDA and CDR2 SQIVND (reference sequence). This chain's CDR3 is CASNPTGIGEKLFF. The CDR3 nucleotides are TGTGCCAGTAACCCCACAGGGATTGGCGAAAAACTGTTTTTT.

The rearrangement uses TRBV28 and TRBJ2-3; 10 bases agree with TRBD2. The CDR3 covers 15 residues. Losses at the gene ends were 7 bases for V and 3 bases for J; bases not matched to a gene: 7. Looked up from germline, CDR1 is MDHEN and CDR2 is SYDVKM. The CDR3 DNA sequence: TGTGCCAGCAATCTAGCGGGAGTCGGTACAGATACGCAGTATTTT. Translation: CASNLAGVGTDTQYF. The full variable domain, its missing parts supplied by reference TRBV28 and TRBJ2-3, is DVKVTQSSRYLVKRTGEKVFLECVQDMDHENMFWYRQDPGLGLRLIYFSYDVKMKEKGDIPEGYSVSREKKERFSLILESASTNQTSMYLCASNLAGVGTDTQYFGPGTRLTVL.

A single count supports this clone. This chain links TRBV2 with TRBJ2-1; TRBD1 aligns across 8 bases. CDR1 and CDR2 (germline): SNHLY, FYNNEI. The CDR3 totals 18 residues. Trimming at V came to 6 bases and at J to 3 bases, leaving 16 bases not matched to a gene. CDR3 bases: TGTGCCAGCAGGGTAAAGACAGGGGCGATTAACCTCTACAATGAGCAGTTCTTC. Translating gives CASRVKTGAINLYNEQFF.

Remarks on this clone: This is likely a read error, given that the CDR3 carries no conserved phenylalanine or tryptophan at its end. V and J are TRBV6-5 and TRBJ1-3; TRBD1 might be the D (5 bases). CDR1 and CDR2 (germline): MNHEY, SVGAGI. Trimming removed 3 bases from V and 0 bases from J, with 9 bases in between. This CDR3 has 15 amino acids. The CDR3 sequence is CASSYTGPSGNTIYS. In DNA form, the CDR3 reads TGTGCCAGCAGTTATACAGGCCCCTCTGGAAACACCATATATTCT.

V gene TRBV28 combines with J gene TRBJ1-2; the match to TRBD1 covers 12 bases. Germline V CDR1 and CDR2: MDHEN, SYDVKM. The CDR3 loop spans 18 amino acids. J lost 1 base, V lost 4 bases, and 10 bases had no gene match. The CDR3 bases are TGTGCCAGCAGTTCACCCGGGACAGGGGGCCGGGGTAACTATGGCTACACCTTC. This codes for CASSSPGTGGRGNYGYTF.

V gene TRBV4-1 combines with J gene TRBJ1-2, with a tentative D call TRBD1 (6 bases). Germline V gene data show CDR1 as MGHRA and CDR2 as YSYEKL. This CDR3 region has 16 residues. V lost 4 bases to trimming and J lost 4 bases, with 19 bases between them. The CDR3 protein is CASSPGPQGSFYGYTF. CDR3 nucleotides: TGCGCCAGCAGCCCTGGTCCGCAGGGGAGCTTCTATGGCTACACCTTC.

Note on this clone: A read error may account for a junction end that differs from germline. The chain joins TRBV6-5 to TRBJ2-1; the D gene could be TRBD1 or TRBD2 (5 bases each). The CDR3 extends over 12 amino acids. Germline V CDR1 and CDR2: MNHEY, SVGAGI. The CDR3 DNA reads as TGTGCCAGCAGTGACTCTTGGGGGGAGCAGTTCTTC. This codes for CASSDSWGEQFF.

Written as DNA, the CDR3 is TGTGCCAGCAGTGAGGTGCAGGGATGGGGCAATGAGCAGTTCTTC. Translating it yields CASSEVQGWGNEQFF. V and J are TRBV25-1 and TRBJ2-1; maybe TRBD1 (5 bases). The CDR3 has 15 amino acids. Trimming cost V 3 bases and J 6 bases, with 15 bases left between them. CDR1 is MGHDK, CDR2 SYGVNS, per germline.

There are many counts of this clone. The chain has TRBV5-6 and TRBJ1-1; D gene uncertain. This CDR3 comprises 12 residues. Trimming took off 1 base at V and 2 bases at J, with 3 bases between the two ends. Germline V lookup: CDR1 SGHDT, CDR2 YYEEEE. The CDR3 sequence: CASSLFNTEAFF. CDR3 in DNA: TGTGCCAGCAGCTTGTTTAACACTGAAGCTTTCTTT.

This clone was recorded at least ten times. This chain links TRBV19 with TRBJ2-3; D is unclear. This CDR3 has 12 amino acids. CDR1 is LNHDA and CDR2 is SQIVND in the germline V gene (reference sequence). V shed 7 bases and J shed 6 bases, with 11 bases lying between them. The CDR3 DNA is TGTGCCAGTATGGCCCACATGGATACGCAGTATTTT. This encodes CASMAHMDTQYF.

In its sample, this clone was seen a few times. Other DNA sequences within the sample encode an identical CDR3. V is TRBV15 and J is TRBJ1-5; 9 nucleotides align to TRBD1. V lost 3 bases to trimming and J lost 5 bases; unmatched junction nucleotides: 2. The germline CDR1 and CDR2 sequences are LNHNV and YYDKDF (reference sequence). This CDR3 is built from 14 residues. As DNA, the CDR3 is TGTGCCACCAGCAGGGACAGGGGAGATCAGCCCCAGCATTTT. This sequence encodes CATSRDRGDQPQHF.

As regards this clone: Compared with germline, one end of the junction differs, possibly owing to a read error. The chain has TRBV5-6 and TRBJ1-4; no reliable D call. Germline CDR1 reads SGHDT; CDR2 reads YYEEEE. CDR3 length equals 13 residues. The CDR3 reads CASSSQKAENLFF. In DNA form, the CDR3 reads TGTGCCAGCAGCTCGCAGAAGGCTGAAAATCTGTTTTTT.

The gene calls are TRBV9 and TRBJ2-2, with D perhaps TRBD2 (5 bases). Trimming left V 0 bases short and J 6 bases short, with 15 bases between. The CDR3 contains 16 residues. Germline values: CDR1 SGDLS, CDR2 YYNGEE. The CDR3, as DNA: TGTGCCAGCAGCGTAGGAGAGGGATCAAGGGCCGGGGAGCTGTTTTTT. Translation gives CASSVGEGSRAGELFF.

This clone was counted many times. This chain uses TRBV6-5 with TRBJ2-3; 10 nucleotides align to TRBD2. The CDR3 consists of 15 residues. CDR1 MNHEY and CDR2 SVGAGI come from the germline V gene. V lost 7 bases and J lost 6; bases outside the gene matches: 10. DNA of the CDR3: TGTGCCAGCATGGCTAGCGGGAGACGGTGGGATACGCAGTATTTT. It specifies CASMASGRRWDTQYF.